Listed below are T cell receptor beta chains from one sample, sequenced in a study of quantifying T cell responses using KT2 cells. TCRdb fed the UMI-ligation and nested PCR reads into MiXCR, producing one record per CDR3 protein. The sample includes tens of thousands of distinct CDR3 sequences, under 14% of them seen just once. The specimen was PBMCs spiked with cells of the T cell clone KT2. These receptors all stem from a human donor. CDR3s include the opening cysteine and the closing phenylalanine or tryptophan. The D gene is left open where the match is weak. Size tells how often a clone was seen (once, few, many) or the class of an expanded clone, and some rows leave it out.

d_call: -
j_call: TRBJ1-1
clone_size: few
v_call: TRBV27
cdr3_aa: CASSLGVSGDTEAFF
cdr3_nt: TGTGCCAGCAGTCTAGGGGTCTCTGGGGACACTGAAGCTTTCTTT

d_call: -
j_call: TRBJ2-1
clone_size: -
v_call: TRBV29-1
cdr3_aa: CSVERRGSYNEQFF
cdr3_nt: TGCAGCGTTGAAAGGAGGGGTTCATACAATGAGCAGTTCTTC

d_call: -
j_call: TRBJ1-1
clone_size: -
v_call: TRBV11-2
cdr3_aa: CASSLGGNTVAFF
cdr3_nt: TGTGCCAGCAGCTTAGGTGGGAACACTGTAGCTTTCTTT

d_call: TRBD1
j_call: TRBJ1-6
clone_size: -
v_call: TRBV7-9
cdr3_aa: CASSIRDSLNSPLHF
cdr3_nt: TGTGCCAGCAGCATCCGGGACAGCCTTAATTCACCCCTCCACTTT

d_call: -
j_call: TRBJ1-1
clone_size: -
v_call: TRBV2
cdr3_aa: CASSEGVNTEAFF
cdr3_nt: TGTGCCAGCAGTGAGGGGGTGAACACTGAAGCTTTCTTT

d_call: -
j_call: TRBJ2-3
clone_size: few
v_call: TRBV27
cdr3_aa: CASRDSFARTDTQYF
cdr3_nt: TGTGCCAGCAGGGACAGTTTTGCCCGCACAGATACGCAGTATTTT

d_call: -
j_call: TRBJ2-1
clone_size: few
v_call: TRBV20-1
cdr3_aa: CSASASATYNEQFF
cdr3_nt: TGCAGTGCCTCCGCTAGCGCAACCTACAATGAGCAGTTCTTC

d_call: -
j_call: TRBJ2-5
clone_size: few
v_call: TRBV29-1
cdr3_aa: CSAEEEGQPEETQYF
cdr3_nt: TGCAGCGCCGAAGAGGAGGGACAACCAGAAGAGACCCAGTACTTC

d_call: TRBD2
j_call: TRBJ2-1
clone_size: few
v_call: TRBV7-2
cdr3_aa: CASSLAGWGTSGRRNEQFF
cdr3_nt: TGTGCCAGCAGCTTAGCTGGCTGGGGGACTAGCGGGAGACGGAATGAGCAGTTCTTC

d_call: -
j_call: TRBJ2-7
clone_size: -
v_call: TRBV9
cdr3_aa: CASSPRSGSSYEQYF
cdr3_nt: TGTGCCAGCAGCCCCCGGAGTGGCTCCTCCTACGAGCAGTACTTC

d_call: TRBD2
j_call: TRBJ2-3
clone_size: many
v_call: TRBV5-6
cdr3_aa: CASSYPLAGGPDTQYF
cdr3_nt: TGTGCCAGCAGCTACCCACTAGCGGGAGGGCCAGATACGCAGTATTTT

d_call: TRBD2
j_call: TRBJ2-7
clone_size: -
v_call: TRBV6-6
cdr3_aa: CAISYPTSGSYEQYF
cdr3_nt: TGTGCCATCAGTTACCCGACTAGCGGTTCCTACGAGCAGTACTTC

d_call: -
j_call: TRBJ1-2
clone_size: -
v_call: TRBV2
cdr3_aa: CASTKQGRGYGYTF
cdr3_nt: TGTGCCAGCACGAAGCAGGGGAGAGGCTATGGCTACACCTTC

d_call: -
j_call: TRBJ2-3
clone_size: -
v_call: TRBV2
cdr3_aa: CASSEPVDGPLKTDTQYF
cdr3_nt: TGTGCCAGCAGTGAACCCGTCGACGGGCCGCTAAAGACAGATACGCAGTATTTT

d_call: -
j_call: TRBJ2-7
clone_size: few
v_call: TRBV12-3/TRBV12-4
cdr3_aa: CASSRLVSSYEQYF
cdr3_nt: TGTGCCAGCAGTAGACTCGTAAGCTCCTACGAGCAGTACTTC

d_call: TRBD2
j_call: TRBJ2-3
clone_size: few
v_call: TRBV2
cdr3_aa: CASRVLAGDSDTQYF
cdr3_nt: TGTGCCAGCAGGGTACTAGCGGGAGATTCAGATACGCAGTATTTT

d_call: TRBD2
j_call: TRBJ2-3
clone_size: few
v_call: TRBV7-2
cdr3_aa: CASSLRGLLAASTDTQYF
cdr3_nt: TGTGCCAGCAGCTTAAGGGGCCTACTAGCGGCTAGCACAGATACGCAGTATTTT

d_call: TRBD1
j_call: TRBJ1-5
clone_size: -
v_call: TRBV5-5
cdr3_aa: CASSFVTGEQPQHF
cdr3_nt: TGTGCCAGCAGCTTTGTGACAGGGGAACAGCCCCAGCATTTT

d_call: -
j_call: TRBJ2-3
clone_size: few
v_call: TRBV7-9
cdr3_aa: CASSFLADTQYF
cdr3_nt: TGTGCCAGCAGCTTCCTTGCAGATACGCAGTATTTT

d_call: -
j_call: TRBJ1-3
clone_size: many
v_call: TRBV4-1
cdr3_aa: CASSLERSGNTIYF
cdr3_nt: TGCGCCAGCAGCCTAGAGAGGTCTGGAAACACCATATATTTT

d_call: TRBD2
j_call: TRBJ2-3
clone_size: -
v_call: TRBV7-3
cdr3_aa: CASSHQTSGGRDTQYF
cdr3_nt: TGTGCCAGCAGCCATCAGACTAGCGGGGGGCGTGATACGCAGTATTTT

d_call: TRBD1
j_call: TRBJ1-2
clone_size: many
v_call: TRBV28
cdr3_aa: CASSLPGTGGDYGYTF
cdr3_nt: TGTGCCAGCAGTTTACCAGGGACAGGGGGCGACTATGGCTACACCTTC

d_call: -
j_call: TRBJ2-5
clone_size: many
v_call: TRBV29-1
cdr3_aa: CSVDLGAEETQYF
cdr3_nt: TGCAGCGTTGACTTGGGGGCAGAAGAGACCCAGTACTTC

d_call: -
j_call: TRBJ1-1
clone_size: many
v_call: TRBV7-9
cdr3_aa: CASSLPSTAEAFF
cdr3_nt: TGTGCCAGCAGCTTACCTTCGACCGCTGAAGCTTTCTTT

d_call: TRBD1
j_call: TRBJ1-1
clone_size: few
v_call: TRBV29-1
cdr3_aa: CSDSQGAEAFF
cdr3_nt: TGCAGCGATTCGCAGGGGGCTGAAGCTTTCTTT